These T cell receptor beta chains were read from a single sample in a study of cytomegalovirus exposure and HLA in healthy donors. Produced via immunoSEQ multiplex PCR; TCRdb's table is partial and in-frame only. The sample includes about 160,000 clones, about 86% of them seen just once. Material: PBMCs. The receptors derive from a young woman in good health and CMV-seronegative. Each CDR3 is given with its conserved first and last residue. D genes are given only for firm matches. A row's size may be missing; if present it is once, few, many or a size class.

v_call	j_call	d_call	cdr3_length	clone_size	cdr3_nt	cdr3_aa
TRBV29-1	TRBJ2-1	TRBD1	16	-	TGCAGCGTTGAAGATCTGGACAGGGGGGTGGTCAATGAGCAGTTCTTC	CSVEDLDRGVVNEQFF
TRBV6-6	TRBJ2-7	TRBD1	11	-	TGTGCCAGCAGAGCAGGGGGCCAGCAGTACTTC	CASRAGGQQYF
TRBV9	TRBJ1-2	-	15	-	TGTGCCAGCAGCGTAATGGGCTCCCATGGCTATGGCTACACCTTC	CASSVMGSHGYGYTF
TRBV4-1	TRBJ1-5	-	13	-	TGCGCCAGCAGCCGAGACTCTATTGAGCCCCAGCATTTT	CASSRDSIEPQHF
TRBV10-3	TRBJ1-2	TRBD1	15	-	TGTGCCATCAGTGGTAAGACAGGGACTAACTATGGCTACACCTTC	CAISGKTGTNYGYTF
TRBV6-5	TRBJ2-6	-	15	few	TGTGCCAGCAGTCTCAGGGTATCTGGGGCCAACGTCCTGACTTTC	CASSLRVSGANVLTF
TRBV2	TRBJ2-7	-	16	-	TGTGCCAGCGCTTTTTCACTGACGGGGAGCTCCTACGAGCAGTACTTC	CASAFSLTGSSYEQYF
TRBV19	TRBJ1-2	-	14	few	TGTGCCAGTAGCGACCAGGGGTTTGTTCGGGGCTACACCTTC	CASSDQGFVRGYTF
TRBV5-4	TRBJ1-1	-	13	-	TGTGCCAGCAGCTTACACGTGAACACTGAAGCTTTCTTT	CASSLHVNTEAFF
TRBV29-1	TRBJ2-2	TRBD2	15	-	TGCAGCGTTACCGGGCCCGGGGGGATCACCGGGGAGCTGTTTTTT	CSVTGPGGITGELFF
TRBV6-5	TRBJ1-1	-	13	-	-	CASTLTFGTEAFF
TRBV7-9	TRBJ2-1	-	14	-	TGTGCCAGCAGCCCAGGTTCCTCCTACAATGAGCAGTTCTTC	CASSPGSSYNEQFF
TRBV5-1	TRBJ1-1	-	14	-	TGCGCCAGCAGCTTGGTCAGGTCGAACACTGAAGCTTTCTTT	CASSLVRSNTEAFF
TRBV29-1	TRBJ1-2	TRBD1	14	-	TGCAGCGCCAATCCCCGGACAGGAGGAGAAGGCTACACCTTC	CSANPRTGGEGYTF
TRBV19	TRBJ2-4	-	14	-	TGTGCCAGTAGTCAGATTCTAGCCAAAAACATTCAGTACTTC	CASSQILAKNIQYF
TRBV29-1	TRBJ1-2	-	12	-	TGCAGCGTTGAGCCAGGGATGTATGGCTACACCTTC	CSVEPGMYGYTF